The present T cell receptor beta chain was sequenced within a study of CD8+ T cells in alopecia areata. J gave up 5 bases and V 3 bases, and 6 bases lay outside the gene matches. This CDR3 comprises 15 residues. Looked up from germline, CDR1 is ENHRY and CDR2 is SYGVKD. The sequencing template was cDNA reverse transcribed from extracted RNA. The method was immunoSEQ multiplex PCR; TCRdb's version includes in-frame clones alone and lacks a portion of them. Here the sample spans hundreds of thousands of clones, roughly 69% being singletons. The specimen comprised CD4+ T cells sorted from blood, sampled at week 0. The TCR was taken from a human donor with alopecia areata. The rearrangement uses TRBV10-3 and TRBJ2-7, with 11 bases fitting TRBD1. The chain's CDR3 is CAISDRGTGGNEQYF. Written as DNA, the CDR3 is TGTGCCATCAGTGATCGAGGGACAGGGGGGAACGAGCAGTACTTC.